Each of the 23 T cell receptor beta chains below was sequenced from the same sample in a study of blood T cell repertoires in COVID-19 (dated by TCRdb to about 2020). The receptor library was made with the immunoSEQ multiplex PCR assay. In TCRdb, the immuneACCESS table is reduced to in-frame sequences with V and J assigned. These tables do not hold every clone; where another copy was compared, an unresolved V gene accounts for under half, and the others remain unexplained. This sample is represented by 250,000 to 300,000 clones; over 75% of them were singletons. The ten top clones hold approximately 5.1% of the sample. The material sequenced was peripheral blood. The receptors were gathered from a man aged 50-60 years with active or convalescent COVID-19.

This rearrangement joins TRBV7-9 to TRBJ1-3; D is undetermined. The CDR3 loop spans 15 amino acids. Germline V CDR1 and CDR2: SEHNR, FQNEAQ (reference sequence). Trimming stripped 6 bases from V and 3 bases from J, with 15 bases between. The CDR3 DNA follows: TGTGCCAGCAGGCCTCCTTTCCGGGTTGGAAACACCATATATTTT. This translates into CASRPPFRVGNTIYF.

The chain combines TRBV7-3 with TRBJ1-1; D is uncertain. The CDR3 consists of 13 residues. Germline CDR1 SGHTA, CDR2 FQGTGA. Trimming pared 5 bases from V and 1 base from J, leaving 8 bases between. CDR3 region: CASSLYANTEAFF. Here the CDR3 DNA reads TGTGCCAGCAGCCTCTATGCGAACACTGAAGCTTTCTTT.

J is TRBJ2-7 and V is TRBV4-3; 9 nucleotides line up with TRBD2. Trimming removed 4 bases from V and 4 bases from J; junction bases left unmatched: 5. Germline CDR1 LGHNA, CDR2 YSLEER. The CDR3 is 14 residues long. CDR3 in amino acids: CASSPRGGPYEQYF. DNA for the CDR3: TGCGCCAGCAGCCCGCGGGGGGGACCTTACGAGCAGTACTTC.

The chain couples TRBV7-2 to TRBJ2-2; maybe TRBD1 (5 bases). Germline V gene lookup returns CDR1 SGHTA and CDR2 FQGNSA. The CDR3 contains 15 residues. Trimming took off 5 bases at V and 1 base at J, with 11 bases between the two ends. CDR3 amino acids: CASSLGLMNTGELFF. Written as DNA, the CDR3 is TGTGCCAGCAGCCTGGGGCTTATGAACACCGGGGAGCTGTTTTTT.

A note on this clone: Other DNA sequences in this sample translate to the same CDR3. The chain carries TRBV28 and TRBJ1-2; TRBD1 aligns across 7 bases. The germline V gene has CDR1 MDHEN and CDR2 SYDVKM. This CDR3 region has 13 residues. Trimming cost V 2 bases and J 8 bases; bases outside gene matches: 5. CDR3 nucleotide sequence: TGTGCCAGCAGTTTAGAGGGGGCGCGAGGCTACACCTTC. Amino acids: CASSLEGARGYTF.

Worth noting for this clone: Different DNA sequences within this sample yield the same CDR3. The CDR3 nucleotides are TGTGCCTGGACCGGACAGCCGAACACTGAAGCTTTCTTT. Its translation is CAWTGQPNTEAFF. This sequence joins TRBV30 and TRBJ1-1; the D gene is possibly TRBD1 (6 bases). The CDR3 totals 13 residues. The V gene lost 4 bases and the J gene lost 1 base, with 10 bases spanning the gap. Germline V CDR1 and CDR2: GTSNPN, SVGIG (reference sequence). The full variable domain, with the rest looked up from reference TRBV30 and TRBJ1-1, is SQTIHQWPATLVQPVGSPLSLECTVEGTSNPNLYWYRQAAGRGLQLLFYSVGIGQISSEVPQNLSASRPQDRQFILSSKKLLLSDSGFYLCAWTGQPNTEAFFGQGTRLTVV.

The rearrangement uses TRBV28 and TRBJ1-2; the match to TRBD1 covers 10 bases. Unmatched junction bases numbered 9, after V lost 3 bases and J lost 5 bases. Germline CDR1 reads MDHEN; CDR2 reads SYDVKM. There are 16 residues in the CDR3. The CDR3 loop is CASSLSPRTGGYGYTF. CDR3 in DNA: TGTGCCAGCAGTTTGTCTCCTCGGACAGGGGGGTATGGCTACACCTTC.

In this sample, this clone turned up once. V is TRBV5-1 and J is TRBJ2-7; 12 nucleotides align to TRBD2. CDR3 length equals 15 residues. In germline, CDR1 is SGHRS, CDR2 YFSETQ. Losses at the gene ends were 4 bases for V and 1 base for J; bases not matched to a gene: 3. CDR3 DNA sequence: TGCGCCAGCAGCATTGGGACTAGCGGGTCCTACGAGCAGTACTTC. The encoded protein is CASSIGTSGSYEQYF. Supplemented by reference TRBV5-1 and TRBJ2-7, the full variable domain reads KAGVTQTPRYLIKTRGQQVTLSCSPISGHRSVSWYQQTPGQGLQFLFEYFSETQRNKGNFPGRFSGRQFSNSRSEMNVSTLELGDSALYLCASSIGTSGSYEQYFGPGTRLTVT.

The CDR3 DNA is TGTGCCAGCAGTACAGGGACTGGGGCCAACGTCCTGACTTTC. Protein product: CASSTGTGANVLTF. The chain is built from TRBV6-4 and TRBJ2-6; perhaps TRBD1 as D (6 bases). Trimming left V 5 bases short and J 2 bases short, with 7 bases between. CDR1 and CDR2 (germline): MRHNA, SNTAGT. This CDR3 is 14 amino acids long.

The rearrangement uses TRBV7-8 and TRBJ1-5; 7 bases align to TRBD1. The CDR3 is 15 residues long. The V and J ends lost 1 base and 2 bases, in that order; junction bases with no gene match: 2. Germline V gives CDR1 SGHVS, CDR2 FQNEAQ. The CDR3 DNA is TGTGCCAGCAGCTTAGGGGGACAGCGCAATCAGCCCCAGCATTTT. Amino acid sequence: CASSLGGQRNQPQHF.

V and J are TRBV4-1 and TRBJ2-7; TRBD2 matches 7 bases. Germline CDR1 MGHRA, CDR2 YSYEKL. The CDR3 has 15 residues. The J segment lost 1 base and the V segment lost 3 bases, leaving 6 bases of the junction unmatched. The CDR3 loop reads CASSHTGGSSYEQYF. The DNA for the CDR3 is TGCGCCAGCAGCCACACCGGGGGGTCTTCCTACGAGCAGTACTTC.

This clone came up a few times. V usage is TRBV28 and J usage is TRBJ1-1, with TRBD1 matching over 7 bases. Germline-derived CDR1 and CDR2 are MDHEN and SYDVKM. With V trimmed by 8 bases and J by 1 base, 7 bases remained unmatched. This CDR3 spans 14 amino acids. In DNA, the CDR3 is TGTGCCAGCCGCCCGGGGGACAGGAACACTGAAGCTTTCTTT. This sequence encodes CASRPGDRNTEAFF. Full variable domain (missing parts from reference TRBV28 and TRBJ1-1): DVKVTQSSRYLVKRTGEKVFLECVQDMDHENMFWYRQDPGLGLRLIYFSYDVKMKEKGDIPEGYSVSREKKERFSLILESASTNQTSMYLCASRPGDRNTEAFFGQGTRLTVV.

The chain uses TRBV13 and TRBJ1-1; TRBD1 might be the D (6 bases). Germline loops: CDR1 PRHDT, CDR2 FYEKMQ (reference sequence). This CDR3 is 14 amino acids long. Trimming stripped 5 bases from V and 1 base from J, with 11 bases between. CDR3 loop: CASSLQGRNTEAFF. CDR3 DNA sequence: TGTGCCAGCAGCCTTCAGGGGAGGAACACTGAAGCTTTCTTT.

The chain uses TRBV6-5 and TRBJ2-7; 10 nucleotides align to TRBD2. Trimming cost V 8 bases and J 6 bases; bases outside gene matches: 10. This CDR3 spans 14 amino acids. Germline values: CDR1 MNHEY, CDR2 SVGAGI. CDR3 in DNA: TGTGCCAGCTCCAGCGGGAGGGCCGGTAGCGAGCAGTACTTC. Translation gives CASSSGRAGSEQYF.

The V call is TRBV5-6, the J call TRBJ1-2, with D possibly being TRBD1 (5 bases). Trimming removed 4 bases at V and 8 bases at J, with 15 bases between. CDR3 length equals 13 residues. Germline-derived CDR1 and CDR2 are SGHDT and YYEEEE. CDR3 DNA: TGTGCCAGCAGCCTCACCGACCGGGGGGGCTACACCTTC. Translated, it gives CASSLTDRGGYTF.

V usage is TRBV7-9 and J usage is TRBJ2-1; D possibly corresponds to TRBD2 (7 bases). CDR1 and CDR2 (germline): SEHNR, FQNEAQ (reference sequence). Trimming took off 7 bases at V and 0 bases at J, with 13 bases between the two ends. The CDR3 has 15 amino acids. CDR3 DNA sequence: TGTGCCAGCAAACGGGGGGCCGGCTCCTACAATGAGCAGTTCTTC. It specifies CASKRGAGSYNEQFF.

The chain joins TRBV1 to TRBJ2-3; the D call in the table, TRBD2, was not verified against the DNA. TRBV1 is assigned pseudogene status. CDR3 length equals 14 residues. CDR3 protein: CTSSKGLSADTQYF. CDR3 coding DNA: TGCACCAGCAGTAAGGGACTTTCCGCAGATACGCAGTATTTT.

This sequence joins TRBV5-8 and TRBJ2-1; D ambiguous. The CDR3 length is 15 residues. Trimming removed 0 bases from V and 4 bases from J, with 11 bases in between. Germline V gives CDR1 SGHTS, CDR2 YDEGEE. Here the CDR3 reads CASSLVRDSYNEQFF. The CDR3 DNA reads TGTGCCAGCAGCTTGGTACGTGATAGTTACAATGAGCAGTTCTTC.

The genes are TRBV2 and TRBJ2-4; TRBD1 aligns across 10 bases. The CDR3 sequence is 14 residues long. CDR1 and CDR2 from the germline V gene are SNHLY and FYNNEI. The V gene end was trimmed by 6 bases and the J gene end by 7 bases; junction bases not matched to a gene: 6. The CDR3 DNA is TGTGCCAGCAGGCCTCCGGGACAGGGGAACATTCAGTACTTC. As protein: CASRPPGQGNIQYF.

This sequence joins TRBV7-2 and TRBJ2-7; D not certain. Trimming cost V 5 bases and J 6 bases, with 11 bases left between them. CDR1 and CDR2 (germline): SGHTA, FQGNSA. This CDR3 has 12 residues. The CDR3 DNA reads TGTGCCAGCAGCCGCCTCGGCGGCGAGCAGTACTTC. It yields the protein CASSRLGGEQYF.

V and J are TRBV5-5 and TRBJ1-2; 9 bases are shared with TRBD1. Germline V CDR1 and CDR2: SGHKS, YYEKEE (reference sequence). J gave up 7 bases and V 4 bases, and 14 bases lay outside the gene matches. The CDR3 length is 16 residues. The CDR3 reads CASSTDRGVLLGGYTF. CDR3 sequence (DNA): TGTGCCAGCAGCACGGACAGGGGAGTCCTTTTGGGTGGCTACACCTTC.

For this clone: One end of the junction fails to match germline, which may point to a read error. This chain connects TRBV2 to TRBJ2-1; the match to TRBD2 covers 7 bases. CDR1 SNHLY and CDR2 FYNNEI come from the germline V gene. CDR3 size: 12 residues. The CDR3 sequence: CASSYRDYIRLF. DNA of the CDR3: TGTGCCAGCAGTTACCGGGACTACATAAGGCTCTTC.

The CDR3, as DNA: TGTGCCTGGGGACAGGGGGGAACTGCAACTAATGAAAAACTGTTTTTT. Translation: CAWGQGGTATNEKLFF. The gene calls are TRBV30 and TRBJ1-4, with 10 bases identical to TRBD1. The germline CDR1 and CDR2 sequences are GTSNPN and SVGIG (reference sequence). V lost 5 bases, J lost 0 bases, and 6 bases stayed unmatched. This CDR3 has 16 amino acids.